These 25 T cell receptor beta chains originate from one sample sequenced in a study of graft-versus-host responses after intestinal transplantation. These receptors are not linked to any known antigen. Measured with immunoSEQ multiplex PCR; TCRdb has only the in-frame clones, and not every one. This repertoire shows 65,000 to 90,000 clones, around 90% found once; its top ten account for about 0.4%. This specimen was unstimulated CD8+ T cells sorted from spleen or lymph node cells, taken before transplant. These receptors came from a human donor who was the organ donor for an intestinal transplant.

The genes are TRBV27 and TRBJ1-4; D is possibly TRBD1 (5 bases). Germline V CDR1 and CDR2: MNHEY, SMNVEV (reference sequence). V was shortened by 2 bases and J by 11 bases, with 15 bases between the two germline ends. The CDR3 runs to 14 residues. CDR3 loop: CASSLKGYLRKLFF. CDR3 bases: TGTGCCAGCAGTTTAAAGGGGTACCTGAGGAAACTGTTTTTT.

This chain connects TRBV27 to TRBJ1-1, with D maybe TRBD1 (6 bases). Germline CDR1 and CDR2: MNHEY and SMNVEV (reference sequence). Trimming pared 5 bases from V and 8 bases from J, leaving 15 bases between. The CDR3 runs to 13 residues. The CDR3 is CASSLNGQNEAFF. Written as DNA, the CDR3 is TGTGCCAGCAGTCTTAACGGACAGAACGAAGCTTTCTTT.

The chain couples TRBV4-3 to TRBJ2-3; no reliable D call. Germline V gene sequence: CDR1 LGHNA, CDR2 YSLEER. V lost 0 bases, J lost 7 bases, and 11 bases lay in between. The CDR3 extends over 14 amino acids. The CDR3 region is CASSQETATNTQYF. The CDR3 DNA reads TGCGCCAGCAGCCAAGAGACTGCGACGAATACGCAGTATTTT.

The genes are TRBV5-1 and TRBJ2-3, with TRBD1 matching 9 bases. CDR3 size: 16 residues. Looked up from germline, CDR1 is SGHRS and CDR2 is YFSETQ. The V gene end was trimmed by 3 bases and the J gene end by 5 bases; junction bases not matched to a gene: 10. CDR3 nucleotide sequence: TGCGCCAGCAGCTGGGGGAACAGGGGGCTTCAAGATACGCAGTATTTT. It specifies CASSWGNRGLQDTQYF.

The chain recombines TRBV25-1 with TRBJ2-7; no clear D gene. The CDR3 spans 17 residues. Germline V gene sequence: CDR1 MGHDK, CDR2 SYGVNS. Trimming removed 1 base from V and 4 bases from J, with 20 bases in between. In nucleotides, the CDR3 is TGTGCCAGCAGTGAATTTGCCCCACCGAGACAACTTTACGAGCAGTACTTC. This codes for CASSEFAPPRQLYEQYF.

The chain joins TRBV19 to TRBJ2-5; the D gene is possibly TRBD2 (6 bases). The better agreement between TRBJ2-7 and the DNA end casts doubt on the J call. From germline, CDR1 is LNHDA and CDR2 SQIVND (reference sequence). The CDR3 is 14 residues long. The CDR3 coding sequence is TGTGCCAGTAGTATGTCTAGCGCATCCTACGAGCAGTACTTC. This codes for CASSMSSASYEQYF.

The chain combines TRBV28 with TRBJ2-7; 9 positions agree with TRBD1. The CDR3 runs to 13 residues. The germline V gene encodes CDR1 MDHEN and CDR2 SYDVKM. Germline trimming cut 5 bases from V and 2 bases from J; bases unmatched to any gene: 1. CDR3 in amino acids: CASSHRGPYEQYF. CDR3 sequence (DNA): TGTGCCAGCAGTCACAGGGGGCCCTACGAGCAGTACTTC.

The chain employs TRBV6-6 and TRBJ1-6; tentatively, D is TRBD1 (6 bases). V lost 3 bases and J lost 8, with 11 bases in between. The germline V gene encodes CDR1 MNHNY and CDR2 SVGAGI (reference sequence). The CDR3 has 14 amino acids. The CDR3 DNA follows: TGTGCCAGCAGTTATAACAGGGTTGATTCACCCCTCCACTTT. Translated, it gives CASSYNRVDSPLHF.

The rearrangement joins TRBV2 to TRBJ2-7, with TRBD2 matching 11 bases. Germline assignment: CDR1 SNHLY and CDR2 FYNNEI. The V segment lost 7 bases and the J segment 4 bases; nucleotides outside the gene matches: 6. The CDR3 spans 14 residues. In DNA form, the CDR3 reads TGTGCCAGCATCACTACTAGCGGGGGTTACGAGCAGTACTTC. Its translation: CASITTSGGYEQYF.

The genes are TRBV10-3 and TRBJ1-1; the match to TRBD1 covers 7 bases. V was pared by 4 bases and J by 7 bases, with 12 bases of the junction left unmatched. Per germline, CDR1 ENHRY and CDR2 SYGVKD. The CDR3 consists of 15 residues. The CDR3 sequence: CAISARRGWSGEAFF. CDR3 in DNA: TGTGCCATCAGTGCGCGCAGGGGGTGGAGTGGTGAAGCTTTCTTT.

In DNA form, the CDR3 reads TGTGCCAGCAGCCACACATTGGAGCAGTTCTTC. This encodes CASSHTLEQFF. The J gene is TRBJ2-1, the V gene TRBV9; D gene ambiguous. The CDR3 has 11 amino acids. V lost 4 bases and J 10 bases, leaving 9 bases between the germline ends. Germline-derived CDR1 and CDR2 are SGDLS and YYNGEE. Filled out from reference TRBV9 and TRBJ2-1, the complete variable domain reads DSGVTQTPKHLITATGQRVTLRCSPRSGDLSVYWYQQSLDQGLQFLIQYYNGEERAKGNILERFSAQQFPDLHSELNLSSLELGDSALYFCASSHTLEQFFGPGTRLTVL.

V usage is TRBV7-2 and J usage is TRBJ2-7; TRBD1 matches 11 bases. Germline CDR1 is SGHTA and CDR2 is FQGNSA. The length of the CDR3 is 17 residues. After removal of 1 base from V and 4 bases from J, the junction contained 9 bases not matched to a gene. CDR3 sequence: CASSLGSPGQGGYEQYF. CDR3 nucleotides: TGTGCCAGCAGCTTAGGGTCTCCGGGACAGGGGGGTTACGAGCAGTACTTC.

The chain couples TRBV29-1 to TRBJ1-1; a weak D match, TRBD1 (5 bases). Per germline, CDR1 SQVTM and CDR2 ANQGSEA. The CDR3 runs to 12 residues. The V end was cut by 3 bases, the J end by 8 bases, with 13 bases between. CDR3 in DNA: TGCAGCGTTGACCCTTGGGGCGGAGAAGCTTTCTTT. Encoded protein: CSVDPWGGEAFF.

V usage is TRBV10-2 and J usage is TRBJ1-5; unclear D gene. CDR1 and CDR2 from the germline V gene are WSHSY and SAAADI. V dropped 8 bases and J dropped 4 bases, with 12 bases sitting between them. The CDR3 loop spans 13 amino acids. This chain's CDR3 is CASRLGLNQPQHF. The DNA for the CDR3 is TGCGCCAGCCGCCTGGGCCTAAATCAGCCCCAGCATTTT.

The CDR3 sequence is CASLLDYLTDTQYF. CDR3 in DNA: TGTGCCAGCCTCTTGGACTACCTCACAGATACGCAGTATTTT. The chain has TRBV6-1 and TRBJ2-3; D is possibly TRBD2 (6 bases). The germline V and J ends were trimmed by 8 bases and 2 bases, with 14 bases remaining between them. Germline loops: CDR1 MNHNS, CDR2 SASEGT. The CDR3 consists of 14 residues.

This chain connects TRBV7-9 to TRBJ1-2, with 7 bases matching TRBD1. The germline gives CDR1 SEHNR, CDR2 FQNEAQ (reference sequence). CDR3 size: 15 residues. V lost 5 bases to trimming and J lost 1 base; unmatched junction nucleotides: 7. DNA for the CDR3: TGTGCCAGCAGCGAACTGGGACAGTTTAACTATGGCTACACCTTC. The encoded protein is CASSELGQFNYGYTF. The entire variable domain, with the rest obtained from reference TRBV7-9 and TRBJ1-2, is as follows: DTGVSQNPRHKITKRGQNVTFRCDPISEHNRLYWYRQTLGQGPEFLTYFQNEAQLEKSRLLSDRFSAERPKGSFSTLEIQRTEQGDSAMYLCASSELGQFNYGYTFGSGTRLTVV.

This rearrangement joins TRBV28 to TRBJ1-1; TRBD1 agrees at 8 bases. Germline V gene lookup returns CDR1 MDHEN and CDR2 SYDVKM. CDR3 length: 17 residues. V lost 10 bases to trimming and J lost 3 bases; unmatched junction nucleotides: 19. CDR3 loop: CATHPRDRLMGYTEAFF. The CDR3 nucleotides read TGTGCCACCCACCCACGGGACAGGCTAATGGGGTACACTGAAGCTTTCTTT. Full variable domain (outside the CDR3, taken from reference TRBV28 and TRBJ1-1): DVKVTQSSRYLVKRTGEKVFLECVQDMDHENMFWYRQDPGLGLRLIYFSYDVKMKEKGDIPEGYSVSREKKERFSLILESASTNQTSMYLCATHPRDRLMGYTEAFFGQGTRLTVV.

The rearrangement joins TRBV4-1 to TRBJ2-7; 7 positions agree with TRBD1. The CDR3 has 15 amino acids. V was clipped by 3 bases and J by 1 base; unmatched bases: 6. Germline V lookup: CDR1 MGHRA, CDR2 YSYEKL. CDR3 sequence: CASSQRTGPSYEQYF. The CDR3 DNA sequence: TGCGCCAGCAGCCAGAGGACAGGTCCTTCCTACGAGCAGTACTTC.

The chain joins TRBV6-5 to TRBJ1-4; 9 bases fit TRBD1. This CDR3 is 15 amino acids long. CDR1 MNHEY and CDR2 SVGAGI come from the germline V gene. V lost 0 bases, J lost 5 bases, and 1 base stayed unmatched. CDR3 DNA sequence: TGTGCCAGCAGTTACTCCGGGACAGGGAATGAAAAACTGTTTTTT. Protein: CASSYSGTGNEKLFF.

The CDR3 sequence is CASSFVSGKLFF. CDR3 coding DNA: TGTGCCAGCAGCTTCGTCAGTGGAAAACTGTTTTTT. J is TRBJ1-4 and V is TRBV5-6; D unresolved. V was shortened by 2 bases and J by 10 bases, with 9 bases between the two germline ends. The CDR3 totals 12 residues. Germline assignment: CDR1 SGHDT and CDR2 YYEEEE.

This clone occurred once. The chain has TRBV2 and TRBJ2-1; a weak D match, TRBD2 (5 bases). The length of the CDR3 is 12 residues. Trimming removed 11 bases from V and 5 bases from J, with 13 bases in between. Germline CDR1 reads SNHLY; CDR2 reads FYNNEI. The CDR3 bases are TGTGCCGTCTTCGGGGAGAACAATGAGCAGTTCTTC. Protein: CAVFGENNEQFF. Full variable domain (remainder filled in from reference TRBV2 and TRBJ2-1): EPEVTQTPSHQVTQMGQEVILRCVPISNHLYFYWYRQILGQKVEFLVSFYNNEISEKSEIFDDQFSVERPDGSNFTLKIRSTKLEDSAMYFCAVFGENNEQFFGPGTRLTVL.

The CDR3 region has the DNA TGTGCCAGCAGCCGACTAGCGGGGTCCTACGAGCAGTACTTC. This gives the protein CASSRLAGSYEQYF. This chain links TRBV6-4 with TRBJ2-7; 11 bases match TRBD2. CDR1 and CDR2 (germline): MRHNA, SNTAGT. V lost 6 bases and J lost 1; bases outside the gene matches: 2. This CDR3 spans 14 amino acids.

The chain links TRBV9 to TRBJ1-2, with 8 bases aligning to TRBD1. The germline V gene encodes CDR1 SGDLS and CDR2 YYNGEE. This CDR3 spans 15 amino acids. The V gene end was trimmed by 2 bases and the J gene end by 5 bases; junction bases not matched to a gene: 8. Here the CDR3 DNA reads TGTGCCAGCAGCGTGACAGGGGCCATGGGTTATGGCTACACCTTC. Translated, it gives CASSVTGAMGYGYTF.

V is TRBV7-9 and J is TRBJ2-1, with 9 bases fitting TRBD1. Unmatched junction bases numbered 5, after V lost 5 bases and J lost 12 bases. The CDR3 has 12 residues. Germline V gene sequence: CDR1 SEHNR, CDR2 FQNEAQ (reference sequence). The CDR3 region has the DNA TGTGCCAGCAGCCAGGGACAGGGTGGGCAGTTCTTC. Protein: CASSQGQGGQFF.

The chain combines TRBV27 with TRBJ1-2; 9 bases line up with TRBD1. This CDR3 region has 17 residues. V was clipped by 0 bases and J by 1 base; unmatched bases: 6. Germline V CDR1 and CDR2: MNHEY, SMNVEV (reference sequence). The CDR3 nucleotides read TGTGCCAGCAGTTTATCTACAGGGGGCGGTCTTAACTATGGCTACACCTTC. It is translated as CASSLSTGGGLNYGYTF.